These 22 T cell receptor beta chains were sequenced from one sample in a study of blood T cell repertoires in COVID-19. Sequenced by immunoSEQ multiplex PCR; TCRdb stores in-frame clones only, minus some. Altogether a few hundred thousand clones are present, 70% to 90% being singletons, with the ten largest covering over 1.5%. The specimen sequenced was PBMCs or T cells enriched from blood (not recorded which). These receptors came from a woman in her 50s who had recovered from COVID-19.

The chain links TRBV29-1 to TRBJ2-3; 11 nucleotides align to TRBD1. The V gene's germline CDR1 is SQVTM and CDR2 ANQGSEA. This CDR3 has 17 residues. The V and J ends lost 8 bases and 7 bases, in that order; junction bases with no gene match: 20. CDR3 coding DNA: TGCAGCCCAGCCGGGACAGGGGGAAGCGGGGAACAAAATACGCAGTATTTT. Its translation: CSPAGTGGSGEQNTQYF.

The chain links TRBV28 to TRBJ1-2; perhaps TRBD1 as D (5 bases). The CDR3 runs 15 residues. Germline lookup yields CDR1 MDHEN and CDR2 SYDVKM. V lost 6 bases and J lost 8, with 22 bases in between. Here the CDR3 DNA reads TGTGCCAGCAGCCCTACGCAGGGTCAAATTTTAGGCTACACCTTC. This translates into CASSPTQGQILGYTF.

The V call is TRBV12-5, the J call TRBJ1-1; D is unresolved. CDR1 is LGHNT, CDR2 FRNRAP, per germline. CDR3 length equals 13 residues. With 2 bases removed from V and 6 bases from J, the gap between germline ends came to 10 bases. The CDR3 coding sequence is TGTGCTAGTGGTTTGAATCAGAGGTCTGAAGCTTTCTTT. It yields the protein CASGLNQRSEAFF.

This clone was seen only once. The V and J genes are TRBV27 and TRBJ2-2; 8 bases match TRBD2. V trimming: 1 base; J trimming: 5 bases; junction bases outside the gene matches: 6. This CDR3 comprises 16 residues. Germline values: CDR1 MNHEY, CDR2 SMNVEV (reference sequence). The CDR3 is CASSLFQLADTGELFF. CDR3 nucleotides: TGTGCCAGCAGTTTATTCCAACTAGCGGATACCGGGGAGCTGTTTTTT.

The chain carries TRBV27 and TRBJ2-7, with 10 bases aligning to TRBD2. Germline assignment: CDR1 MNHEY and CDR2 SMNVEV (reference sequence). The length of the CDR3 is 16 residues. The junction had 11 bases not matched to a gene; V was cut back by 5 bases and J by 4 bases. The chain's CDR3 is CASSRPPLAGGYEQYF. The CDR3 bases are TGTGCCAGCAGTCGCCCCCCCTTAGCGGGAGGTTACGAGCAGTACTTC.

This clone was seen once. The chain employs TRBV9 and TRBJ1-1; 10 bases align to TRBD1. The CDR3 extends over 18 amino acids. CDR1 is SGDLS and CDR2 is YYNGEE in the germline V gene. The V gene end was trimmed by 1 base and the J gene end by 4 bases; junction bases not matched to a gene: 13. The CDR3 here is CASSVLTGGYFRGTEAFF. Written as DNA, the CDR3 is TGTGCCAGCAGCGTATTGACAGGGGGCTACTTCAGGGGCACTGAAGCTTTCTTT. Together with reference TRBV9 and TRBJ1-1, the CDR3 gives the full variable domain: DSGVTQTPKHLITATGQRVTLRCSPRSGDLSVYWYQQSLDQGLQFLIQYYNGEERAKGNILERFSAQQFPDLHSELNLSSLELGDSALYFCASSVLTGGYFRGTEAFFGQGTRLTVV.

V gene TRBV2 combines with J gene TRBJ2-3, with 14 bases aligning to TRBD2. With V trimmed by 5 bases and J by 4 bases, 2 bases remained unmatched. The CDR3 is 15 residues long. Germline V gene lookup returns CDR1 SNHLY and CDR2 FYNNEI. The CDR3 protein is CASSRLAGGSDTQYF. DNA for the CDR3: TGTGCCAGCAGTCGACTAGCGGGAGGGTCAGATACGCAGTATTTT.

The chain employs TRBV5-4 and TRBJ1-2; D gene unclear. Trimming took 0 bases from V and 4 from J, leaving 7 bases between them. There are 13 residues in the CDR3. The germline V gene encodes CDR1 SGHNT and CDR2 YYREEE (reference sequence). The CDR3 loop reads CASSLDSLYGYTF. The CDR3 DNA sequence: TGTGCCAGCAGCTTGGACAGCCTCTATGGCTACACCTTC.

The chain employs TRBV12-3 or TRBV12-4 and TRBJ1-6; D gene ambiguous. Trimming took 3 bases from V and 8 from J, leaving 5 bases between them. The CDR3 spans 12 residues. The CDR3 protein is CASSFPDSPLHF. The DNA of the CDR3 is TGTGCCAGCAGTTTCCCCGATTCACCCCTCCACTTT.

V usage is TRBV5-6 and J usage is TRBJ1-5; TRBD1 agrees at 9 bases. Germline lookup yields CDR1 SGHDT and CDR2 YYEEEE. This CDR3 region has 15 residues. The junction had 0 bases not matched to a gene; V was cut back by 0 bases and J by 2 bases. CDR3 region: CASSLGTGGNQPQHF. The CDR3 nucleotides read TGTGCCAGCAGCTTGGGGACAGGGGGCAATCAGCCCCAGCATTTT.

Only one count was recorded for this clone. This chain links TRBV4-1 with TRBJ2-4; D is undetermined. The CDR3 is made up of 17 amino acids. V was pared by 1 base and J by 5 bases, with 18 bases between. The germline gives CDR1 MGHRA, CDR2 YSYEKL. As DNA, the CDR3 is TGCGCCAGCAGCCAAGGGCCTAGGCCCCGGAACGAAAACATTCAGTACTTC. It encodes CASSQGPRPRNENIQYF.

The chain couples TRBV29-1 to TRBJ2-7; a possible D gene is TRBD1 (6 bases). The CDR3 consists of 14 residues. The germline V gene encodes CDR1 SQVTM and CDR2 ANQGSEA. Trimming shortened V by 5 bases and J by 1 base, and 15 bases separated the two germline ends. Here the CDR3 reads CSVYGDTSSYEQYF. CDR3 DNA sequence: TGCAGCGTTTACGGGGACACGAGTTCCTACGAGCAGTACTTC.

The rearrangement links TRBV11-2 to TRBJ1-2; D uncertain. Trimming stripped 0 bases from V and 0 bases from J, with 11 bases between. Looked up from germline, CDR1 is SGHAT and CDR2 is FQNNGV. The CDR3 is made up of 16 amino acids. The CDR3 here is CASSLDWSTANYGYTF. DNA of the CDR3: TGTGCCAGCAGCTTAGATTGGTCGACTGCTAACTATGGCTACACCTTC. Full variable domain (outside the CDR3, taken from reference TRBV11-2 and TRBJ1-2): EAGVAQSPRYKIIEKRQSVAFWCNPISGHATLYWYQQILGQGPKLLIQFQNNGVVDDSQLPKDRFSAERLKGVDSTLKIQPAKLEDSAVYLCASSLDWSTANYGYTFGSGTRLTVV.

The chain recombines TRBV5-1 with TRBJ1-6, with D unresolved. Deletions cut 0 bases from V and 4 bases from J, with 17 bases between. The V gene's germline CDR1 is SGHRS and CDR2 YFSETQ. The CDR3 contains 18 residues. The CDR3 loop is CASSLAVQSSNYNSPLHF. For the CDR3, the DNA is TGCGCCAGCAGCTTGGCGGTACAGTCGAGTAATTATAATTCACCCCTCCACTTT.

The chain links TRBV12-3 or TRBV12-4 to TRBJ2-5, with D tentatively TRBD1 (6 bases). The CDR3 sequence is 8 residues long. In DNA form, the CDR3 reads TGTGCGGCAGGGGCCCAGTACTTC. This encodes CAAGAQYF.

Here the CDR3 reads CASSLYSTKTNYGYTF. CDR3 coding DNA: TGCGCCAGCAGCTTGTACAGCACGAAGACTAACTATGGCTACACCTTC. J is TRBJ1-2 and V is TRBV5-1; D gene unclear. The CDR3 contains 16 residues. Trimming stripped 1 base from V and 0 bases from J, with 13 bases between. Per the germline V gene, CDR1 is SGHRS and CDR2 is YFSETQ.

The rearrangement links TRBV2 to TRBJ1-6; maybe TRBD1 (5 bases). The CDR3 has 15 residues. The germline gives CDR1 SNHLY, CDR2 FYNNEI. V was trimmed by 5 bases and J by 10 bases, leaving 18 bases between them. Here the CDR3 reads CASSPSHGGRSPLHF. As DNA, the CDR3 is TGTGCCAGCAGTCCCAGCCACGGGGGACGGTCACCCCTCCACTTT.

The gene calls are TRBV19 and TRBJ1-2; 9 bases align to TRBD1. CDR1 and CDR2 (germline): LNHDA, SQIVND (reference sequence). The CDR3 has 15 residues. J gave up 8 bases and V 6 bases, and 13 bases lay outside the gene matches. The CDR3, as DNA: TGTGCCAGTAGGACACAGGGGGCCTCACGGGTGGGCTACACCTTC. It specifies CASRTQGASRVGYTF. The full variable domain, completed using reference TRBV19 and TRBJ1-2, is DGGITQSPKYLFRKEGQNVTLSCEQNLNHDAMYWYRQDPGQGLRLIYYSQIVNDFQKGDIAEGYSVSREKKESFPLTVTSAQKNPTAFYLCASRTQGASRVGYTFGSGTRLTVV.

V and J are TRBV11-3 and TRBJ2-1; D unclear. V lost 1 base and J lost 0, with 10 bases in between. CDR3 length equals 16 residues. The germline V gene encodes CDR1 SGHNT and CDR2 YENEEA. In DNA, the CDR3 is TGTGCCAGCAGCTTAGGCTTCGCTAGCTCCTACAATGAGCAGTTCTTC. It yields the protein CASSLGFASSYNEQFF.

V gene TRBV3-1 (or the pseudogene TRBV3-2) combines with J gene TRBJ1-6; the D gene is possibly TRBD1 (6 bases). Trimming pared 11 bases from V and 12 bases from J, leaving 11 bases between. There are 10 residues in the CDR3. Germline CDR1 and CDR2: LGHDT and YNNKEL (reference sequence). The CDR3 DNA is TGTGCCTGCGGGGGCGGACCCCTCCACTTT. Translated: CACGGGPLHF.

This chain connects TRBV19 to TRBJ2-1, with 14 positions matching TRBD2. Germline CDR1 and CDR2: LNHDA and SQIVND (reference sequence). CDR3 length: 15 residues. Losses at the gene ends were 9 bases for V and 9 bases for J; bases not matched to a gene: 10. The CDR3 loop is CASRPTSGRAAEQFF. The CDR3 nucleotides read TGTGCCAGCCGCCCGACTAGCGGGAGGGCCGCTGAGCAGTTCTTC.

The sample holds a few counts of this clone. The rearrangement links TRBV2 to TRBJ1-2, with D unclear. The CDR3 is 13 amino acids. Per germline, CDR1 SNHLY and CDR2 FYNNEI. V was pared by 4 bases and J by 6 bases, with 12 bases between. The CDR3 spells CASSALRGNGYTF. The CDR3 DNA sequence: TGTGCCAGCAGTGCTTTACGAGGGAATGGCTACACCTTC.